The 14 T cell receptor beta chains below all came from one sample that was sequenced in a study of tumor-infiltrating lymphocytes in localized non-small cell lung cancer. TCRdb's copy holds only in-frame clones and misses some; the assay was immunoSEQ multiplex PCR. The data contain 20,000 or so clones, around 75% of them singletons. Sequences were obtained from lung tumor tissue. The receptors shown here come from a human donor with non-small cell lung cancer.

The chain combines TRBV7-2 with TRBJ1-1, with D unresolved. The CDR3 sequence is 14 residues long. Germline CDR1 and CDR2: SGHTA and FQGNSA. Between the trimmed V and J ends, which lost 2 bases and 0 bases, there was a span of 7 bases. DNA for the CDR3: TGTGCCAGCAGCTTAAACCCAATGAACACTGAAGCTTTCTTT. It yields the protein CASSLNPMNTEAFF.

Judged by abundance, this clone is medium-sized. The chain carries TRBV30 and TRBJ2-1; TRBD2 matches 9 bases. Germline CDR1 reads GTSNPN; CDR2 reads SVGIG (reference sequence). Losses at the gene ends were 7 bases for V and 5 bases for J; bases not matched to a gene: 15. The CDR3 runs to 16 residues. The CDR3 here is CAYPLTSAGGHNEQFF. The CDR3 DNA is TGTGCCTACCCCCTTACCTCAGCGGGGGGACACAATGAGCAGTTCTTC.

There are a few counts of this clone. The chain carries TRBV5-1 and TRBJ1-2; D not certain. Germline CDR1 SGHRS, CDR2 YFSETQ. CDR3 length equals 14 residues. The V gene lost 0 bases and the J gene lost 3 bases, with 9 bases spanning the gap. The CDR3 reads CASSLAYIDYGYTF. CDR3 coding DNA: TGCGCCAGCAGCTTGGCCTACATCGACTATGGCTACACCTTC.

V usage is TRBV5-6 and J usage is TRBJ1-6, with 7 bases fitting TRBD1. Germline assignment: CDR1 SGHDT and CDR2 YYEEEE. Trimming took 4 bases from V and 7 from J; bases not matched to a gene: 5. The CDR3 is 14 residues long. CDR3 residues: CASSHGDRNSPLHF. CDR3 sequence (DNA): TGTGCCAGCAGCCACGGGGACAGAAATTCACCCCTCCACTTT.

The chain links TRBV5-1 to TRBJ2-3, with 10 bases matching TRBD2. The germline gives CDR1 SGHRS, CDR2 YFSETQ. This CDR3 contains 13 residues. Unmatched junction bases numbered 3, after V lost 0 bases and J lost 11 bases. The CDR3 is CASSLGTSGWQYF. The CDR3 DNA is TGCGCCAGCAGCTTGGGGACTAGCGGCTGGCAGTATTTT.

The chain has TRBV4-1 and TRBJ2-3; 10 nucleotides line up with TRBD2. Losses at the gene ends were 0 bases for V and 3 bases for J; bases not matched to a gene: 3. Per germline, CDR1 MGHRA and CDR2 YSYEKL. CDR3 length: 16 residues. Written as DNA, the CDR3 is TGCGCCAGCAGCCAAGAGGTAGCGGGGGGTACAGATACGCAGTATTTT. Protein product: CASSQEVAGGTDTQYF.

For the CDR3, the DNA is TGCGCCAGCAGTAGGGAGGAAAGCATAGCCAAAAACATTCAGTACTTC. Amino acids: CASSREESIAKNIQYF. The V gene is TRBV5-1, the J gene TRBJ2-4; D is possibly TRBD2 (6 bases). This CDR3 comprises 16 residues. The germline V gene has CDR1 SGHRS and CDR2 YFSETQ. Trimming took 5 bases from V and 0 from J, leaving 15 bases between them.

The rearrangement links TRBV6-5 to TRBJ2-5; TRBD2 might be the D (6 bases). Germline-derived CDR1 and CDR2 are MNHEY and SVGAGI. This CDR3 is built from 14 residues. The V end lost 0 bases, the J end lost 5 bases, and 10 bases lay between the germline ends. CDR3: CASSYSTRWETQYF. The CDR3 region has the DNA TGTGCCAGCAGTTACTCGACTAGGTGGGAGACCCAGTACTTC.

The CDR3 region has the DNA TGTGCCATCACACCCGGAGGGGCAGACTCCTACGAGCAGTACTTC. Its protein product is CAITPGGADSYEQYF. J is TRBJ2-7 and V is TRBV10-3; D is perhaps TRBD2 (6 bases). The CDR3 has 15 amino acids. Germline assignment: CDR1 ENHRY and CDR2 SYGVKD. Trimming took 7 bases from V and 0 from J, leaving 16 bases between them.

The chain links TRBV5-4 to TRBJ2-7; 7 bases are a match to TRBD1. The CDR3 extends over 13 amino acids. V shed 4 bases, J shed 2 bases, and the junction held 3 bases outside the gene matches. Per germline, CDR1 SGHNT and CDR2 YYREEE (reference sequence). The CDR3 spells CASSTGTAYEQYF. DNA for the CDR3: TGTGCCAGCAGCACGGGGACAGCCTACGAGCAGTACTTC.

The V gene is TRBV2, the J gene TRBJ2-3; possible D gene TRBD1, 6 bases. V lost 7 bases, J lost 5 bases, and 19 bases lay in between. CDR1 SNHLY and CDR2 FYNNEI come from the germline V gene. This CDR3 is built from 15 residues. In DNA form, the CDR3 reads TGTGCCAGCACCTACTTCTTAACACAGGGAGATACGCAGTATTTT. This codes for CASTYFLTQGDTQYF.

This clone was detected only a few times. The chain uses TRBV7-2 and TRBJ1-2; 9 nucleotides agree with TRBD1. Germline loops: CDR1 SGHTA, CDR2 FQGNSA. This CDR3 region has 15 residues. V was pared by 5 bases and J by 4 bases, with 8 bases of the junction left unmatched. In DNA, the CDR3 is TGTGCCAGCAGCCCAGGGACAGGGAGTGGCTATGGCTACACCTTC. It translates to CASSPGTGSGYGYTF.

J is TRBJ1-4 and V is TRBV9; 7 positions agree with TRBD1. The CDR3 sequence is 14 residues long. J gave up 8 bases and V 3 bases, and 7 bases lay outside the gene matches. Germline CDR1 SGDLS, CDR2 YYNGEE. As DNA, the CDR3 is TGTGCCAGCAGCGAACAGGGGTCACACGAAAAACTGTTTTTT. Its protein is CASSEQGSHEKLFF. Variable domain in full (rest from reference TRBV9 and TRBJ1-4): DSGVTQTPKHLITATGQRVTLRCSPRSGDLSVYWYQQSLDQGLQFLIQYYNGEERAKGNILERFSAQQFPDLHSELNLSSLELGDSALYFCASSEQGSHEKLFFGSGTQLSVL.

The rearrangement joins TRBV9 to TRBJ1-5, with a weak D call TRBD1 (5 bases). CDR3 size: 15 residues. Trimming removed 5 bases at V and 5 bases at J, with 17 bases between. CDR1 and CDR2 from the germline V gene are SGDLS and YYNGEE. CDR3 sequence (DNA): TGTGCCAGCAGTCAAAACCCAGGGCTGGATCAGCCCCAGCATTTT. Its protein is CASSQNPGLDQPQHF.